These 26 T cell receptor beta chains came from one sample sequenced in a study of cytomegalovirus exposure and HLA in healthy donors. Sequenced by immunoSEQ multiplex PCR; TCRdb stores in-frame clones only, minus some. The repertoire has approximately 64,000 clones, roughly 91% of them found once; the top ten carry over 1.5%. Material: PBMCs. Receptors were obtained from a woman between 18 and 29 years old in good health and CMV-seronegative.

The V gene is TRBV14, the J gene TRBJ2-7; perhaps TRBD1 as D (6 bases). In germline, CDR1 is SGHDN, CDR2 FVKESK. The V end was cut by 5 bases, the J end by 4 bases, with 12 bases between. The CDR3 has 13 amino acids. CDR3 sequence (DNA): TGTGCCAGCAGCTGGGGGCGGGTTTACGAGCAGTACTTC. The encoded protein is CASSWGRVYEQYF.

This clone was recorded a few times. The rearrangement links TRBV7-6 to TRBJ2-1, with D possibly matching TRBD2 (6 bases). CDR1 is SGHVS, CDR2 FNYEAQ, per germline. CDR3 length: 19 amino acids. V lost 1 base and J lost 4, with 23 bases in between. CDR3 residues: CASSLGVGTGAPRYNEQFF. As DNA, the CDR3 is TGTGCCAGCAGCTTAGGAGTCGGTACGGGAGCCCCTCGGTACAATGAGCAGTTCTTC. Full variable domain (outside the CDR3, taken from reference TRBV7-6 and TRBJ2-1): GAGVSQSPRYKVTKRGQDVALRCDPISGHVSLYWYRQALGQGPEFLTYFNYEAQQDKSGLPNDRFSAERPEGSISTLTIQRTEQRDSAMYRCASSLGVGTGAPRYNEQFFGPGTRLTVL.

The DNA for the CDR3 is TGTGCCAGCAGTGAATTTGACAGGAATGGCTACACCTTC. Translated: CASSEFDRNGYTF. The chain has TRBV6-1 and TRBJ1-2; tentative D call: TRBD1 (6 bases). V dropped 2 bases and J dropped 6 bases, with 10 bases sitting between them. This CDR3 has 13 amino acids. CDR1 and CDR2 from the germline V gene are MNHNS and SASEGT.

This clone was seen more than once but under ten times. The V gene is TRBV11-3, the J gene TRBJ1-1; 7 bases fit TRBD1. With V trimmed by 6 bases and J by 3 bases, 7 bases remained unmatched. CDR1 is SGHNT, CDR2 YENEEA, per germline. The CDR3 is 14 residues long. Written as DNA, the CDR3 is TGTGCCAGCAGTGAAGGGGGCGCGGACACTGAAGCTTTCTTT. Protein: CASSEGGADTEAFF.

This chain joins TRBV9 and TRBJ1-1; TRBD1 aligns across 7 bases. Unmatched junction bases numbered 10, after V lost 3 bases and J lost 5 bases. The CDR3 has 15 residues. Germline V CDR1 and CDR2: SGDLS, YYNGEE. The CDR3 region has the DNA TGTGCCAGCAGCGGGAGAACAGGGGTTAGGACTGAAGCTTTCTTT. It is translated as CASSGRTGVRTEAFF.

This clone was found a few times. The chain couples TRBV7-2 to TRBJ2-7; 8 nucleotides line up with TRBD2. The germline CDR1 and CDR2 sequences are SGHTA and FQGNSA. There are 14 residues in the CDR3. The J segment lost 7 bases and the V segment lost 3 bases, leaving 8 bases of the junction unmatched. This chain's CDR3 is CASSFAGGAGEQYF. In DNA form, the CDR3 reads TGTGCCAGCAGCTTCGCCGGGGGGGCGGGAGAGCAGTACTTC.

The rearrangement joins TRBV18 to TRBJ1-5, with a weak D call TRBD1 (6 bases). The germline CDR1 and CDR2 sequences are KGHSH and LQKENI. V shed 5 bases and J shed 4 bases, with 12 bases lying between them. The CDR3 is 14 residues long. CDR3 DNA sequence: TGTGCCAGCTCAACCGGGAGGGGGAATCAGCCCCAGCATTTT. Amino acids: CASSTGRGNQPQHF.

The V and J genes are TRBV5-6 and TRBJ1-3, with 12 bases matching TRBD1. V shed 3 bases and J 4 bases; nucleotides not matched to a gene: 5. The CDR3 contains 16 residues. The germline V gene encodes CDR1 SGHDT and CDR2 YYEEEE. The CDR3 DNA follows: TGTGCCAGCAGCTACCGGGACAGGGGGCGAGGAAACACCATATATTTT. Translation gives CASSYRDRGRGNTIYF. The full variable domain, with the rest looked up from reference TRBV5-6 and TRBJ1-3, is DAGVTQSPTHLIKTRGQQVTLRCSPKSGHDTVSWYQQALGQGPQFIFQYYEEEERQRGNFPDRFSGHQFPNYSSELNVNALLLGDSALYLCASSYRDRGRGNTIYFGEGSWLTVV.

The genes are TRBV6-5 and TRBJ1-1, with D hard to call. The length of the CDR3 is 13 residues. Looked up from germline, CDR1 is MNHEY and CDR2 is SVGAGI. Trimming shortened V by 7 bases and J by 4 bases, and 13 bases separated the two germline ends. CDR3 coding DNA: TGTGCCAGCAATTTACTTCGGGGCACTGAAGCTTTCTTT. Translated, it gives CASNLLRGTEAFF.

In nucleotides, the CDR3 is TGCGCCAGCAGCGCGAGTAGCGGGAGGTACGAGCAGTACTTC. This encodes CASSASSGRYEQYF. The rearrangement links TRBV4-1 to TRBJ2-7; 10 bases match TRBD2. CDR3 size: 14 residues. The germline V gene has CDR1 MGHRA and CDR2 YSYEKL. V trimming: 5 bases; J trimming: 4 bases; junction bases outside the gene matches: 5.

The chain joins TRBV5-1 to TRBJ2-1, with 7 bases identical to TRBD2. V was clipped by 0 bases and J by 6 bases; unmatched bases: 18. Germline CDR1 reads SGHRS; CDR2 reads YFSETQ. The CDR3 consists of 19 residues. Written as DNA, the CDR3 is TGCGCCAGCAGCTTGGCCATAATAGCGGGTTGGCCCCGGGGCAATGAGCAGTTCTTC. Its translation is CASSLAIIAGWPRGNEQFF.

The rearrangement links TRBV4-2 to TRBJ2-1; TRBD2 matches at 10 bases. The CDR3 consists of 16 residues. V lost 0 bases and J lost 9; bases outside the gene matches: 8. CDR1 is LGHNA, CDR2 YNFKEQ, per germline. The CDR3 is CASSQDVLAGVVEQFF. The CDR3 coding sequence is TGTGCCAGCAGCCAAGATGTTCTAGCGGGGGTCGTTGAGCAGTTCTTC.

This clone occurred a few times. The CDR3 region has the DNA TGTGCCAGCAGTCCCCCGGGACAGGGGATCTACGAGCAGTACTTC. Translation: CASSPPGQGIYEQYF. V is TRBV28 and J is TRBJ2-7, with 10 bases matching TRBD1. This CDR3 region has 15 residues. CDR1 is MDHEN and CDR2 is SYDVKM in the germline V gene. After removal of 5 bases from V and 3 bases from J, the junction contained 7 bases not matched to a gene.

The chain carries TRBV5-1 and TRBJ2-7; 7 bases agree with TRBD1. Germline-derived CDR1 and CDR2 are SGHRS and YFSETQ. This CDR3 spans 15 amino acids. J gave up 5 bases and V 2 bases, and 10 bases lay outside the gene matches. CDR3 residues: CASSLKMTGLNEQYF. CDR3 coding DNA: TGCGCCAGCAGCTTAAAGATGACAGGGTTGAACGAGCAGTACTTC.

This rearrangement joins TRBV28 to TRBJ2-3; no clear D gene. From germline, CDR1 is MDHEN and CDR2 SYDVKM. Trimming stripped 4 bases from V and 6 bases from J, with 2 bases between. CDR3 size: 10 residues. The CDR3 is CASSSDTQYF. The DNA of the CDR3 is TGTGCCAGCAGTTCGGATACGCAGTATTTT. Combining the CDR3 with reference TRBV28 and TRBJ2-3 gives the whole variable domain DVKVTQSSRYLVKRTGEKVFLECVQDMDHENMFWYRQDPGLGLRLIYFSYDVKMKEKGDIPEGYSVSREKKERFSLILESASTNQTSMYLCASSSDTQYFGPGTRLTVL.

This chain joins TRBV27 and TRBJ2-3; D may be TRBD2 (6 bases). CDR1 MNHEY and CDR2 SMNVEV come from the germline V gene (reference sequence). V was cut by 5 bases and J by 0 bases, with 12 bases left in between. CDR3 length equals 15 residues. In nucleotides, the CDR3 is TGTGCCAGCAGTCCCAGCGGGCTTAGCACAGATACGCAGTATTTT. Amino acids: CASSPSGLSTDTQYF.

The chain recombines TRBV27 with TRBJ2-7, with 11 bases fitting TRBD2. The CDR3 totals 16 residues. The J segment lost 4 bases and the V segment lost 6 bases, leaving 11 bases of the junction unmatched. Germline values: CDR1 MNHEY, CDR2 SMNVEV (reference sequence). CDR3: CASRKQSSGRLYEQYF. CDR3 nucleotides: TGTGCCAGCAGAAAACAATCTAGCGGGAGGTTGTACGAGCAGTACTTC.

This rearrangement joins TRBV19 to TRBJ2-2, with a possible D match to TRBD2 (6 bases). Trimming shortened V by 11 bases and J by 6 bases, and 13 bases separated the two germline ends. Germline loops: CDR1 LNHDA, CDR2 SQIVND (reference sequence). CDR3 length equals 12 residues. The DNA of the CDR3 is TGTGCCGGCGGCGGGGAGGCCGGGGAGCTGTTTTTT. Translated: CAGGGEAGELFF.

This sequence joins TRBV10-3 and TRBJ1-5, with D maybe TRBD1 (6 bases). The germline gives CDR1 ENHRY, CDR2 SYGVKD. The CDR3 length is 14 residues. V lost 0 bases and J lost 4, with 7 bases in between. CDR3 residues: CAISESGANQPQHF. The CDR3, as DNA: TGTGCCATCAGTGAGTCGGGGGCAAATCAGCCCCAGCATTTT.

Here the CDR3 reads CASSLLRGWSTEAFF. CDR3 in DNA: TGTGCCAGCAGCTTATTGAGGGGGTGGTCCACTGAAGCTTTCTTT. This sequence joins TRBV11-2 and TRBJ1-1, with D perhaps matching TRBD1 (6 bases). The CDR3 totals 15 residues. Germline V gene lookup returns CDR1 SGHAT and CDR2 FQNNGV. The V end lost 2 bases, the J end lost 4 bases, and 14 bases lay between the germline ends.

The chain has TRBV7-3 and TRBJ1-1, with 7 bases identical to TRBD1. V shed 1 base, J shed 1 base, and the junction held 3 bases outside the gene matches. Germline V CDR1 and CDR2: SGHTA, FQGTGA. This CDR3 contains 15 residues. CDR3 amino acids: CASSLKQGTNTEAFF. CDR3 nucleotide sequence: TGTGCCAGCAGCTTAAAACAGGGGACGAACACTGAAGCTTTCTTT.

By its share, this clone is large. The rearrangement links TRBV27 to TRBJ2-1, with 9 bases aligning to TRBD2. The CDR3 contains 12 residues. Germline V gives CDR1 MNHEY, CDR2 SMNVEV (reference sequence). Trimming at V came to 8 bases and at J to 6 bases, leaving 2 bases not matched to a gene. CDR3 nucleotides: TGTGCCAGCCGGACTAGCGTCAATGAGCAGTTCTTC. This encodes CASRTSVNEQFF.

This chain's CDR3 is CAWSVYSGGPETQYF. In nucleotides, the CDR3 is TGTGCCTGGAGTGTATATAGCGGGGGGCCAGAGACCCAGTACTTC. The rearrangement joins TRBV30 to TRBJ2-5; the match to TRBD2 covers 10 bases. Germline CDR1 and CDR2: GTSNPN and SVGIG (reference sequence). With 0 bases clipped from V and 4 bases from J, the junction kept 5 bases outside the gene matches. The CDR3 extends over 15 amino acids. Drawing the rest from reference TRBV30 and TRBJ2-5, the complete variable domain is SQTIHQWPATLVQPVGSPLSLECTVEGTSNPNLYWYRQAAGRGLQLLFYSVGIGQISSEVPQNLSASRPQDRQFILSSKKLLLSDSGFYLCAWSVYSGGPETQYFGPGTRLLVL.

The V call is TRBV19, the J call TRBJ2-5, with 12 bases matching TRBD2. V lost 6 bases, J lost 3 bases, and 2 bases stayed unmatched. The CDR3 runs 14 residues. Germline V gene data show CDR1 as LNHDA and CDR2 as SQIVND (reference sequence). CDR3 residues: CASSRLAGEETQYF. CDR3 sequence (DNA): TGTGCCAGTAGCAGACTAGCGGGAGAAGAGACCCAGTACTTC.

The DNA for the CDR3 is TGTGCCTGGAGTCCACTTGACAGGGCGAGCTCCTACGAGCAGTACTTC. Its translation: CAWSPLDRASSYEQYF. V gene TRBV30 combines with J gene TRBJ2-7; TRBD1 agrees at 7 bases. The CDR3 consists of 16 residues. V shed 2 bases, J shed 0 bases, and the junction held 10 bases outside the gene matches. Germline assignment: CDR1 GTSNPN and CDR2 SVGIG (reference sequence).

This clone was seen only once. The chain recombines TRBV5-1 with TRBJ1-2, with 11 bases aligning to TRBD1. This CDR3 spans 14 amino acids. The J segment lost 6 bases and the V segment lost 4 bases, leaving 5 bases of the junction unmatched. In germline, CDR1 is SGHRS, CDR2 YFSETQ. The CDR3 DNA follows: TGCGCCAGCAGCGGAGGGACAGGGGGTGATGGCTACACCTTC. Its protein is CASSGGTGGDGYTF.